One sample yielded the 24 T cell receptor beta chains listed below, sequenced in a study of blood T cell repertoires in COVID-19. Using immunoSEQ multiplex PCR, the repertoire was profiled, and TCRdb retains in-frame clones only, with some absent. Altogether 65,000 to 90,000 clones are present, 90% to 95% being singletons, with the ten largest covering approximately 5%. The sequencing input was peripheral blood. These receptors all come from a human donor in a cohort sampled during active COVID-19.

The chain links TRBV3-1 (or the pseudogene TRBV3-2) to TRBJ2-3; D might be TRBD1 (5 bases). With 7 bases removed from V and 6 bases from J, the gap between germline ends came to 32 bases. The germline CDR1 and CDR2 sequences are LGHDT and YNNKEL (reference sequence). CDR3 length: 19 residues. The CDR3 DNA is TGTGCCAGCACCCCCGGGTCGTGGGGCCCTCCGGGCATAAGGGATACGCAGTATTTT. Translated: CASTPGSWGPPGIRDTQYF.

V usage is TRBV7-2 and J usage is TRBJ1-2; 8 bases are a match to TRBD1. V shed 5 bases, J shed 9 bases, and the junction held 8 bases outside the gene matches. There are 13 residues in the CDR3. Germline V gene sequence: CDR1 SGHTA, CDR2 FQGNSA. Here the CDR3 reads CASSPGQGGSYTF. CDR3 DNA sequence: TGTGCCAGCAGCCCAGGACAGGGAGGTAGCTACACCTTC.

The gene calls are TRBV6-6 and TRBJ1-2, with 7 bases aligning to TRBD1. V shed 11 bases and J 4 bases; nucleotides not matched to a gene: 4. The germline V gene encodes CDR1 MNHNY and CDR2 SVGAGI (reference sequence). The CDR3 extends over 11 amino acids. The CDR3 region has the DNA TGTGCCGGATCAGGGGGCTATGGCTACACCTTC. It specifies CAGSGGYGYTF.

V gene TRBV6-5 combines with J gene TRBJ1-2; tentative D call: TRBD1 (5 bases). The CDR3 sequence is 15 residues long. V lost 6 bases, J lost 8 bases, and 22 bases lay in between. Germline assignment: CDR1 MNHEY and CDR2 SVGAGI. CDR3 sequence: CASRAPGVGERGYTF. The DNA of the CDR3 is TGTGCCAGCAGGGCGCCGGGGGTGGGGGAAAGAGGCTACACCTTC.

V usage is TRBV7-9 and J usage is TRBJ1-6; D is uncertain. The germline CDR1 and CDR2 sequences are SEHNR and FQNEAQ (reference sequence). The ends were cut back, 0 bases at V and 0 bases at J, with 9 bases in the middle. The CDR3 spans 17 residues. DNA for the CDR3: TGTGCCAGCAGCTTAGCAAGTCCGAGCTCCTATAATTCACCCCTCCACTTT. It translates to CASSLASPSSYNSPLHF.

The CDR3 spells CASSLWTGSYEQYF. For the CDR3, the DNA is TGTGCCAGCAGCCTCTGGACAGGGTCCTACGAGCAGTACTTC. The gene calls are TRBV14 and TRBJ2-7; 8 bases align to TRBD1. Trimming removed 4 bases from V and 1 base from J; junction bases left unmatched: 3. The germline gives CDR1 SGHDN, CDR2 FVKESK. The CDR3 has 14 residues.

This clone was picked up one time. V and J are TRBV6-1 and TRBJ2-7; 7 bases are shared with TRBD2. The CDR3 is made up of 14 amino acids. Germline V gives CDR1 MNHNS, CDR2 SASEGT. V gave up 1 base and J gave up 0 bases; unmatched junction bases: 0. The CDR3 protein is CASSEGGGSYEQYF. CDR3 bases: TGTGCCAGCAGTGAAGGCGGGGGCTCCTACGAGCAGTACTTC.

The chain recombines TRBV5-4 with TRBJ2-5; D is unresolved. The CDR3 totals 14 residues. V was clipped by 0 bases and J by 1 base, with 7 bases between them. The germline CDR1 and CDR2 sequences are SGHNT and YYREEE (reference sequence). The CDR3 nucleotides are TGTGCCAGCAGCTTGGGGCCAACCCAAGAGACCCAGTACTTC. It translates to CASSLGPTQETQYF.

This chain uses TRBV30 with TRBJ1-2; TRBD1 matches at 8 bases. The CDR3 totals 12 residues. Germline V gene sequence: CDR1 GTSNPN, CDR2 SVGIG (reference sequence). J was trimmed by 4 bases and V by 5 bases; bases with no gene match: 3. In DNA form, the CDR3 reads TGTGCCTGGGACAGGGGCGGCTATGGCTACACCTTC. Translation gives CAWDRGGYGYTF.

In DNA form, the CDR3 reads TGTGCCAGCAGCTCCCAGGGGCTGGCCTACAATGAGCAGTTCTTC. Its protein is CASSSQGLAYNEQFF. The chain is built from TRBV7-9 and TRBJ2-1, with D perhaps matching TRBD1 (6 bases). CDR1 SEHNR and CDR2 FQNEAQ come from the germline V gene (reference sequence). V dropped 4 bases and J dropped 2 bases, with 12 bases sitting between them. The CDR3 has 15 amino acids. The complete variable domain, with remaining parts taken from reference TRBV7-9 and TRBJ2-1, reads DTGVSQNPRHKITKRGQNVTFRCDPISEHNRLYWYRQTLGQGPEFLTYFQNEAQLEKSRLLSDRFSAERPKGSFSTLEIQRTEQGDSAMYLCASSSQGLAYNEQFFGPGTRLTVL.

The genes are TRBV18 and TRBJ2-5; D ambiguous. V shed 0 bases and J shed 6 bases, with 14 bases lying between them. The CDR3 sequence is 15 residues long. Germline CDR1 and CDR2: KGHSH and LQKENI. The chain's CDR3 is CASSPPAGSRQTQYF. The CDR3 region has the DNA TGTGCCAGCTCACCACCGGCAGGCAGCCGTCAGACCCAGTACTTC. The entire variable domain, with the rest obtained from reference TRBV18 and TRBJ2-5, is as follows: NAGVMQNPRHLVRRRGQEARLRCSPMKGHSHVYWYRQLPEEGLKFMVYLQKENIIDESGMPKERFSAEFPKEGPSILRIQQVVRGDSAAYFCASSPPAGSRQTQYFGPGTRLLVL.

This clone is a singleton in its sample. V is TRBV4-3 and J is TRBJ2-7; no clear D. This CDR3 is built from 16 residues. The V gene lost 0 bases and the J gene lost 3 bases, with 15 bases spanning the gap. Germline V CDR1 and CDR2: LGHNA, YSLEER. CDR3 nucleotide sequence: TGCGCCAGCAGCCAAGATTGGCGGTCCGGAAACTACGAGCAGTACTTC. Encoded protein: CASSQDWRSGNYEQYF.

The rearrangement uses TRBV7-9 and TRBJ1-1; 9 bases align to TRBD1. The CDR3 length is 12 residues. The V gene's germline CDR1 is SEHNR and CDR2 FQNEAQ (reference sequence). V lost 5 bases and J lost 10; bases outside the gene matches: 5. CDR3 bases: TGTGCCAGCAGCCGGCGGGACAGGGTAGCTTTCTTT. The encoded protein is CASSRRDRVAFF.

The chain is built from TRBV2 and TRBJ2-7; 11 bases line up with TRBD1. The germline gives CDR1 SNHLY, CDR2 FYNNEI. Unmatched junction bases numbered 5, after V lost 6 bases and J lost 7 bases. The CDR3 is 13 amino acids. Written as DNA, the CDR3 is TGTGCCAGCAGCGGACAGGGGGCCGGGGAGCAGTACTTC. Its protein product is CASSGQGAGEQYF.

This chain uses TRBV5-1 with TRBJ2-1; possibly TRBD2 for D (7 bases). V was pared by 0 bases and J by 4 bases, with 11 bases between. The CDR3 contains 15 residues. Per germline, CDR1 SGHRS and CDR2 YFSETQ. The CDR3 DNA sequence: TGCGCCAGCAGCTTGGACGGGGGGCCTTACAATGAGCAGTTCTTC. Its protein is CASSLDGGPYNEQFF.

This sequence joins TRBV7-8 and TRBJ1-2; tentative D call: TRBD1 (5 bases). Germline CDR1 SGHVS, CDR2 FQNEAQ. Trimming left V 7 bases short and J 4 bases short, with 13 bases between. The CDR3 consists of 13 residues. CDR3 nucleotides: TGTGCCAGCACCATCGACAGAGCCTATGGCTACACCTTC. This translates into CASTIDRAYGYTF.

The chain uses TRBV15 and TRBJ1-6, with 7 bases aligning to TRBD1. V lost 8 bases to trimming and J lost 7 bases; unmatched junction nucleotides: 5. This CDR3 comprises 13 residues. Germline V CDR1 and CDR2: LNHNV, YYDKDF (reference sequence). The CDR3 here is CATARGANSPLHF. Written as DNA, the CDR3 is TGTGCCACCGCCAGGGGGGCGAATTCACCCCTCCACTTT.

The chain recombines TRBV5-4 with TRBJ2-3; 7 nucleotides align to TRBD2. The CDR3 runs 16 residues. The germline CDR1 and CDR2 sequences are SGHNT and YYREEE (reference sequence). The J segment lost 2 bases and the V segment lost 4 bases, leaving 10 bases of the junction unmatched. The CDR3 spells CASSPQRGWSTDTQYF. In DNA form, the CDR3 reads TGTGCCAGCAGCCCACAGCGGGGTTGGTCCACAGATACGCAGTATTTT.

The chain combines TRBV5-1 with TRBJ2-7; D not certain. CDR3 length: 13 residues. V was cut by 6 bases and J by 5 bases, with 15 bases left in between. Germline V lookup: CDR1 SGHRS, CDR2 YFSETQ. For the CDR3, the DNA is TGCGCCAGCAACATAGCTGTAGGCGACGAGCAGTACTTC. This sequence encodes CASNIAVGDEQYF. Together with reference TRBV5-1 and TRBJ2-7, the CDR3 gives the full variable domain: KAGVTQTPRYLIKTRGQQVTLSCSPISGHRSVSWYQQTPGQGLQFLFEYFSETQRNKGNFPGRFSGRQFSNSRSEMNVSTLELGDSALYLCASNIAVGDEQYFGPGTRLTVT.

The chain links TRBV16 to TRBJ1-2; 7 nucleotides agree with TRBD1. The J segment lost 4 bases and the V segment lost 2 bases, leaving 7 bases of the junction unmatched. The CDR3 runs to 15 residues. Germline-derived CDR1 and CDR2 are KGHSY and FQNENV. Here the CDR3 DNA reads TGTGCCAGCAGCCAACCGGGACAGCTTTCCTATGGCTACACCTTC. Translated, it gives CASSQPGQLSYGYTF.

The rearrangement uses TRBV6-5 and TRBJ1-1; 7 bases map to TRBD1. V dropped 6 bases and J dropped 5; count of bases not matched to a gene: 3. The CDR3 is 12 residues long. Germline V gene sequence: CDR1 MNHEY, CDR2 SVGAGI. DNA for the CDR3: TGTGCCAGCAGCAAACAGGGGACTGAAGCTTTCTTT. Amino acids: CASSKQGTEAFF.

This rearrangement joins TRBV19 to TRBJ1-3; no clear D. Germline V gene data show CDR1 as LNHDA and CDR2 as SQIVND (reference sequence). The CDR3 is 15 amino acids. V lost 0 bases to trimming and J lost 1 base, with 7 bases between them. CDR3 sequence (DNA): TGTGCCAGTAGTATAGAGTTCTCTTCTGGAAACACCATATATTTT. Protein: CASSIEFSSGNTIYF.

The chain recombines TRBV5-1 with TRBJ2-2, with TRBD1 as a possible D gene (6 bases). This CDR3 spans 15 amino acids. Germline loops: CDR1 SGHRS, CDR2 YFSETQ. V lost 4 bases, J lost 3 bases, and 13 bases lay in between. The CDR3 protein is CASSGGQLYTGELFF. In nucleotides, the CDR3 is TGCGCCAGCAGCGGAGGACAGCTATACACCGGGGAGCTGTTTTTT.

This rearrangement joins TRBV7-2 to TRBJ2-7; TRBD1 is a possible D gene (5 bases). Between the trimmed V and J ends, which lost 6 bases and 6 bases, there was a span of 12 bases. This CDR3 is 12 amino acids long. CDR1 is SGHTA, CDR2 FQGNSA, per germline. CDR3 nucleotide sequence: TGTGCCAGCAGTTTGGCAGGGATCGAGCAGTACTTC. Its translation: CASSLAGIEQYF.